These 9 T cell receptor beta chains share one sample of origin, sequenced in a study of molecular identifiers for immune sequencing clone quantification. One entry per CDR3 protein results from TCRdb running MiXCR on the PCR reads. Among 70,000 to 90,000 distinct CDR3 sequences, around a fifth were seen once, and the ten largest hold roughly 1%. The specimen sequenced was naive CD8+ T cells from blood, with Jurkat cell RNA spiked in. Subset of the sample: FACS-sorted CD8+CD4-CCR7+CD45RA+ naive T cells. Every receptor here comes from a human donor in good health. Some libraries in this study had Jurkat cell RNA spiked in.

About this clonotype itself: A much larger clone differs by one base, so this may be a read error. V gene TRBV19 combines with J gene TRBJ1-5; 7 nucleotides match TRBD1. The CDR3 runs to 16 residues. In germline, CDR1 is LNHDA, CDR2 SQIVND (reference sequence). The CDR3 protein is CASSIGTNRGNRPQHF. Here the CDR3 DNA reads TGTGCCAGTAGTATAGGGACGAACAGGGGAAATCGGCCCCAGCATTTT.

The chain uses TRBV7-9 and TRBJ1-2, with unresolved D. Per the germline V gene, CDR1 is SEHNR and CDR2 is FQNEAQ (reference sequence). The CDR3 length is 12 residues. V was trimmed by 11 bases and J by 6 bases, leaving 16 bases between them. CDR3 in amino acids: CASGRGRDGYTF. CDR3 DNA: TGTGCCTCCGGGCGGGGTAGGGATGGCTACACCTTC.

Concerning this clonotype: This could be a read error, since a much larger clone is one nucleotide away. The chain links TRBV30 to TRBJ2-3, with 10 nucleotides matching TRBD1. V lost 5 bases and J lost 0; bases outside the gene matches: 5. Germline V gene sequence: CDR1 GTSNPN, CDR2 SVGIG (reference sequence). The CDR3 is made up of 15 amino acids. CDR3 DNA: TGTGCCTGGCGTGGGACAGGGGATAGCACAGATACGCAGTATTTT. This sequence encodes CAWRGTGDSTDTQYF.

On this clonotype: A much larger clone lies a single base off, so this may be a read error. The CDR3 carries no conserved terminal phenylalanine or tryptophan, so it likely arises from a read error. V usage is TRBV7-9 and J usage is TRBJ2-7; D is perhaps TRBD2 (6 bases). The CDR3 has 14 amino acids. The germline V gene has CDR1 SEHNR and CDR2 FQNEAQ (reference sequence). Trimming took off 5 bases at V and 2 bases at J, with 13 bases between the two ends. In DNA form, the CDR3 reads TGTGCCAGCAGCCCTCCCGGGGGTACCTACGAGCAGTACCTC. Translation: CASSPPGGTYEQYL.

This clonotype has a count of ten or more. J is TRBJ1-4 and V is TRBV7-9; 7 bases map to TRBD1. The V segment lost 5 bases and the J segment 5 bases; nucleotides outside the gene matches: 8. This CDR3 is built from 15 residues. In germline, CDR1 is SEHNR, CDR2 FQNEAQ (reference sequence). CDR3 bases: TGTGCCAGCAGCGGGAACCGGGACAGAAATGAAAAACTGTTTTTT. Encoded protein: CASSGNRDRNEKLFF. The complete variable domain, with remaining parts taken from reference TRBV7-9 and TRBJ1-4, reads DTGVSQNPRHKITKRGQNVTFRCDPISEHNRLYWYRQTLGQGPEFLTYFQNEAQLEKSRLLSDRFSAERPKGSFSTLEIQRTEQGDSAMYLCASSGNRDRNEKLFFGSGTQLSVL.

This clonotype was detected only a few times. The rearrangement links TRBV6-6 to TRBJ2-1, with 9 positions matching TRBD1. Germline CDR1 reads MNHNY; CDR2 reads SVGAGI (reference sequence). The CDR3 totals 15 residues. V shed 8 bases and J 3 bases; nucleotides not matched to a gene: 8. This chain's CDR3 is CASLQGANFYNEQFF. The CDR3 nucleotides are TGTGCCAGCCTACAGGGGGCGAATTTCTACAATGAGCAGTTCTTC.

This clonotype has a count of ten or more. V gene TRBV7-2 combines with J gene TRBJ2-7; unclear D gene. With 5 bases removed from V and 2 bases from J, the gap between germline ends came to 10 bases. CDR3 length: 13 residues. The germline V gene encodes CDR1 SGHTA and CDR2 FQGNSA. CDR3 amino acids: CASSHSAAYEQYF. The CDR3 bases are TGTGCCAGCAGCCATTCCGCGGCCTACGAGCAGTACTTC.

As to this clonotype: Here the CDR3 omits its conserved ending phenylalanine or tryptophan, so a read error is the likely source. The chain is built from TRBV12-3 or TRBV12-4 and TRBJ2-7; D is ambiguous. This CDR3 is 13 amino acids long. Trimming cost V 6 bases and J 4 bases, with 13 bases left between them. The CDR3 DNA sequence: TGTGCCAGCAGGTCCCTCAGCACTTACGAGCAGTACCTC. Residues: CASRSLSTYEQYL.

This clonotype was counted a few times. This rearrangement joins TRBV19 to TRBJ1-5; possibly TRBD1 for D (5 bases). The germline CDR1 and CDR2 sequences are LNHDA and SQIVND (reference sequence). The V end was cut by 4 bases, the J end by 0 bases, with 10 bases between. This CDR3 spans 15 amino acids. The CDR3 coding sequence is TGTGCCAGTAGTAGCGGACAATATAGCAATCAGCCCCAGCATTTT. Translated: CASSSGQYSNQPQHF.